A few counts support the clone carrying this TCR beta chain. Its antigen is unknown. Mismatch with germline at one junction end may stem from a read error. These data belong to a study of T cells in Graves' hyperthyroidism and ophthalmopathy. About the research overall: The authors collected peripheral blood at initial diagnosis, before any treatment.

Amplification targeted TCR beta CDR3 regions from RNA transcripts. The study used the HTBI primer set for a first-round RT-PCR of the TCR CDR3. TCRdb redid the calling of the multiplex PCR reads with MiXCR, one entry per CDR3 protein. The sample shows approximately 600,000 distinct CDR3 sequences, 11% to 15% of them seen only once. Newly diagnosed hyperthyroidism, duration under 2 months, in patients aged 18 to 65. Uncontrolled infection, other autoimmune disease, pregnancy or lactation disqualified patients from enrolment. Germline assignment: CDR1 LNHDA and CDR2 SQIVND (reference sequence). The CDR3 has 12 residues. Findings and caveats of the study: Most clonotypes that expanded in the thyroid above 0.001 also showed up in blood.

The specimen was blood. The genes are TRBV19 and TRBJ1-1, with D possibly being TRBD1 (6 bases). The receptor was derived from a woman aged 25 to 39 with Graves' hyperthyroidism that later progressed to Graves' ophthalmopathy. For the CDR3, the DNA is TGTGCCAGTAGGGCCTGGGACACTGAAGTTTTCTTT. Amino acids: CASRAWDTEVFF. The whole variable domain, remainder taken from reference TRBV19 and TRBJ1-1, is DGGITQSPKYLFRKEGQNVTLSCEQNLNHDAMYWYRQDPGQGLRLIYYSQIVNDFQKGDIAEGYSVSREKKESFPLTVTSAQKNPTAFYLCASRAWDTEVFFGQGTRLTVV.